Listed below are T cell receptor beta chains from one sample, sequenced in a study of blood T cell repertoires in COVID-19. TCRdb's table, derived via immunoSEQ multiplex PCR, lists solely in-frame clones and lacks some. In the table there are about 89,000 clones, around 72% of which are singletons. Source material: peripheral blood. The receptors originated from a woman at least 80 years old with acute or convalescent COVID-19. Both conserved end residues are part of each CDR3. D genes are given only for firm matches. The size of a clone is reported for some rows only, either as once, few or many, or as a class for expanded clones.

cdr3_aa	cdr3_nt	d_call	clone_size	v_call	j_call
CASSLFPGQGVYEQYF	TGCGCCAGCAGCTTATTCCCGGGACAGGGGGTCTACGAGCAGTACTTC	TRBD1	many	TRBV5-1	TRBJ2-7
CASSQGVGQGEYGYTF	TGTGCCAGCAGCCAAGGGGTTGGACAGGGGGAATATGGCTACACCTTC	TRBD1	-	TRBV3-1/TRBV3-2	TRBJ1-2
CASSQVLRNEQFF	TGCGCCAGCAGCCAAGTGTTGCGCAATGAGCAGTTCTTC	-	-	TRBV4-3	TRBJ2-1
CASSSPGFMNTEAFF	TGTGCCAGCAGCTCGCCAGGGTTCATGAACACTGAAGCTTTCTTT	-	-	TRBV11-1	TRBJ1-1
CASSPGQGVAGELFF	TGTGCCAGCAGCCCGGGACAGGGAGTAGCCGGGGAGCTGTTTTTT	TRBD1	-	TRBV5-4	TRBJ2-2
CATSDFNRDNEQFF	TGTGCCACCAGTGATTTTAACAGGGACAATGAGCAGTTCTTC	-	-	TRBV24-1	TRBJ2-1
CSASRQGYEAFF	TGCAGTGCTAGTAGACAGGGGTACGAAGCTTTCTTT	TRBD1	-	TRBV20-1	TRBJ1-1
CATSQDTPYGYTF	TGTGCCACCAGCCAAGACACGCCCTATGGCTACACCTTC	-	-	TRBV24-1	TRBJ1-2
CASRERTGLYGYTF	TGTGCCAGCAGGGAAAGGACAGGGTTATATGGCTACACCTTC	TRBD1	-	TRBV2	TRBJ1-2
CASSLNIQGDPLVYTF	TGTGCCAGCAGCTTAAATATACAGGGGGATCCTCTAGTCTACACCTTC	TRBD1	-	TRBV13	TRBJ1-2
CASSLIPGGNEQFF	TGCGCCAGCAGCTTGATTCCAGGGGGGAATGAGCAGTTCTTC	-	-	TRBV5-1	TRBJ2-1
CASSVGAGGTTNEKLFF	TGTGCCAGCAGCGTAGGAGCAGGGGGAACGACTAATGAAAAACTGTTTTTT	TRBD1	-	TRBV9	TRBJ1-4
CASSQGRQQGNTIYF	TGCGCCAGCAGCCAAGGACGACAGCAAGGAAACACCATATATTTT	-	many	TRBV4-1	TRBJ1-3
CASSSTGVSTEAFF	TGTGCCAGTAGTTCGACAGGGGTGAGCACTGAAGCTTTCTTT	TRBD1	-	TRBV19	TRBJ1-1
CASSSRTGGIYGYTF	TGTGCCAGCAGTTCTCGGACAGGGGGTATCTATGGCTACACCTTC	TRBD1	-	TRBV2	TRBJ1-2
CASSFSPGTGDEQFF	TGTGCCAGTAGTTTCTCCCCCGGGACAGGGGATGAGCAGTTCTTC	TRBD1	-	TRBV19	TRBJ2-1
CASSHGTGSYEQYF	TGTGCCAGCAGTCATGGGACAGGATCCTACGAGCAGTACTTC	TRBD1	-	TRBV6-2/TRBV6-3	TRBJ2-7
CASSPHAPGTGLNSPLHF	TGTGCCAGCTCACCCCACGCCCCCGGGACAGGGTTGAATTCACCCCTCCACTTT	TRBD1	-	TRBV18	TRBJ1-6
CASSARLAGSTDTQYF	TGTGCCAGCAGCGCTAGACTAGCGGGAAGCACAGATACGCAGTATTTT	TRBD2	-	TRBV11-1	TRBJ2-3
CASRQSGTGSTDTQYF	TGTGCCAGTCGTCAGTCCGGGACAGGGTCCACAGATACGCAGTATTTT	TRBD1	-	TRBV19	TRBJ2-3
CASSEALLGTGGYYGYTF	TGTGCCAGCAGTGAAGCGCTTCTAGGGACAGGGGGCTACTATGGCTACACCTTC	TRBD1	once	TRBV6-1	TRBJ1-2
CAISVSETGNNSPLHF	TGTGCCATCAGTGTCTCTGAGACAGGAAATAATTCACCCCTCCACTTT	-	-	TRBV10-3	TRBJ1-6
CASSGTGSSYEQYF	TGTGCCAGCAGCGGCACAGGGAGCTCCTACGAGCAGTACTTC	-	-	TRBV7-2	TRBJ2-7
CASSQESRSKQPQHF	TGCGCCAGCAGCCAAGAAAGCAGGTCTAAGCAGCCCCAGCATTTT	-	-	TRBV4-1	TRBJ1-5
CASSLNGEKLFF	TGCGCCAGCAGCTTGAACGGGGAAAAACTGTTTTTT	-	-	TRBV5-1	TRBJ1-4
CASSQRGSYNEQFF	TGTGCCAGCAGCCAGCGGGGGAGCTACAATGAGCAGTTCTTC	TRBD2	-	TRBV6-5	TRBJ2-1
CASSYSRTGGNYGYTF	TGTGCCAGCAGTTACTCGAGGACAGGGGGAAACTATGGCTACACCTTC	TRBD1	few	TRBV6-5	TRBJ1-2
CASSLLGRGGINEQYF	TGTGCCAGCAGCCTCCTCGGGCGGGGGGGCATAAACGAGCAGTACTTC	TRBD2	once	TRBV9	TRBJ2-7
CASSSTGTDTEAFF	TGCGCCAGCAGCTCCACCGGGACAGACACTGAAGCTTTCTTT	TRBD1	-	TRBV5-1	TRBJ1-1
CASRGAETSYEQYF	TGTGCCAGCAGGGGGGCCGAAACCTCCTACGAGCAGTACTTC	-	-	TRBV6-5	TRBJ2-7
CATSSPDRGPSYEQYF	TGTGCCACCAGCAGTCCCGACAGGGGCCCCTCCTACGAGCAGTACTTC	TRBD1	-	TRBV15	TRBJ2-7
CASSPGLAGADTQYF	TGTGCCAGCAGCCCGGGACTAGCGGGGGCAGATACGCAGTATTTT	TRBD2	-	TRBV7-3	TRBJ2-3
CASRKPGAQSYEQYF	TGTGCCAGCAGGAAACCAGGCGCACAAAGCTACGAGCAGTACTTC	-	-	TRBV6-5	TRBJ2-7
CASGATTGLNEKLFF	TGCGCCAGCGGAGCTACGACAGGTTTAAATGAAAAACTGTTTTTT	-	-	TRBV5-1	TRBJ1-4
CASSLGGGSLGPNYGYTF	TGTGCCAGCAGCTTAGGGGGGGGGTCACTGGGTCCGAACTATGGCTACACCTTC	-	once	TRBV7-2	TRBJ1-2
CASSQTSGQIVINEQFF	TGTGCCAGCAGTCAAACCTCGGGACAGATTGTAATCAATGAGCAGTTCTTC	TRBD1	once	TRBV7-8	TRBJ2-1
CASSPGQRETQYF	TGTGCCAGCAGCCCCGGACAGCGAGAGACCCAGTACTTC	-	once	TRBV7-6	TRBJ2-5
CASSKVPGQEWPQHF	TGTGCCAGCAGCAAAGTCCCGGGACAAGAATGGCCCCAGCATTTT	-	many	TRBV7-9	TRBJ1-5
CASKGGEQFF	TGCGCCAGCAAAGGGGGTGAGCAGTTCTTC	-	-	TRBV5-1	TRBJ2-1
CASREERLQYNEQFF	TGTGCCAGCAGGGAGGAACGCCTTCAGTACAATGAGCAGTTCTTC	-	once	TRBV2	TRBJ2-1
CASSRGRGAQGDTQYF	TGTGCCAGCAGCCGCGGCCGGGGGGCCCAGGGAGATACGCAGTATTTT	-	few	TRBV7-3	TRBJ2-3
CASSSLLAGQETQYF	TGTGCCAGCAGTTCACTACTAGCGGGACAAGAGACCCAGTACTTC	TRBD2	-	TRBV6-5	TRBJ2-5
CASSYRGVLYGYTF	TGTGCCAGCAGTTACCGCGGAGTTCTCTATGGCTACACCTTC	-	few	TRBV6-2/TRBV6-3	TRBJ1-2
CAISPGSSGANVLTF	TGTGCCATCAGTCCGGGGAGCTCTGGGGCCAACGTCCTGACTTTC	-	-	TRBV10-3	TRBJ2-6